The TCR beta chain described here comes from a study of T cell responses to AZD1222 COVID-19 vaccine. Study-level points and caveats: Possibly, clonal diversity was underestimated; donors were largely white British and included more females. Spike-specific TCR breadth and depth grew following two AZD1222 doses. Across the whole spike, CD4 TCRs peaked at regions 160-218 and 743-854.

The CDR3 sequence is 14 residues long. CDR1 and CDR2 from the germline V gene are MNHNS and SASEGT. Trimming took 3 bases from V and 3 from J, leaving 9 bases between them. Investigators merged groups given second doses at roughly 4 or roughly 12 weeks. Assay used: immunoSEQ multiplex PCR; TCRdb lists only in-frame clones, some missing. The data hold 50,000 to 65,000 clones, with around 88% observed a single time. As to this clone: The antigen is not known.

This TCR derives from an adult who received the AZD1222 COVID-19 vaccine. The gene calls are TRBV6-1 and TRBJ1-5; D is unclear. Sequences were derived from peripheral blood, sampled 28 days after the second AZD1222 dose. The CDR3 here is CASSDTRHNQPQHF. The DNA for the CDR3 is TGTGCCAGCAGTGATACTCGGCACAATCAGCCCCAGCATTTT.